The clone carrying this T cell receptor beta chain was recorded at least ten times. Its antigen is unknown. These data belong to a study of CD8 T cells in ankylosing spondylitis. Study findings and constraints: Reports say disease-linked clones showed up significantly more in matched ankylosing spondylitis synovial fluid. A TCR beta motif made of fewer than ten highly homologous variants seemed typical of ankylosing spondylitis blood.

V was clipped by 4 bases and J by 10 bases; unmatched bases: 6. CDR3 length: 14 residues. Germline V CDR1 and CDR2: SGDLS, YYNGEE. It was by quantitative 5'-RACE with molecular barcodes that TCR beta libraries were made. One entry per CDR3 protein results from TCRdb running MiXCR on the 5' RACE reads. The repertoire consists of around 10,000 distinct CDR3 sequences, with 5% to 7.5% occurring once and the leading ten covering roughly 37%. The source of this sequence is a female donor with ankylosing spondylitis or in good health (not recorded which). The sequenced sample consisted of blood, either unsorted or a sorted T cell fraction (not recorded which). The genes are TRBV9 and TRBJ1-6, with 9 bases matching TRBD1. CDR3 nucleotide sequence: TGTGCCAGCAGCCTAGGGACAGGGATGTCACCCCTCCACTTT. This encodes CASSLGTGMSPLHF.